The TCR beta chain described here comes from a study of T cells in Graves' hyperthyroidism and ophthalmopathy. Points from the study as a whole: Stable hyperthyroidism was told apart from ophthalmopathy by a model built on 13 V-J features. Appearing also in blood were most of the thyroid clonotypes expanded above 0.001.

The CDR3 extends over 14 amino acids. Germline trimming cut 6 bases from V and 2 bases from J; bases unmatched to any gene: 5. In germline, CDR1 is SEHNR, CDR2 FQNEAQ (reference sequence). Uncontrolled infection, other autoimmune disease, pregnancy or lactation led to exclusion. This sample holds PBMCs from under 11 ml fresh peripheral blood. From RNA transcripts, TCR beta CDR3 regions were amplified. A first-round RT-PCR of the TCR CDR3 used the HTBI primer set. One entry per CDR3 protein, called by TCRdb with MiXCR from the multiplex PCR reads. The sample gives 400,000 to 600,000 distinct CDR3 sequences, less than 25% of which show up once; more than 20% is in the top ten. In the case of this clonotype: Its antigen is not known.

This chain joins TRBV7-9 and TRBJ2-5, with 8 bases aligning to TRBD2. The sequenced material came from blood. This receptor was obtained from a man aged 18 to 30 with Graves' hyperthyroidism. The CDR3 DNA sequence: TGTGCCAGCAGGACCACTAGCGGACAAGAGACCCAGTACTTC. The encoded protein is CASRTTSGQETQYF.